This paragraph reports one TCR beta chain. Its specificity is not known. The CDR3 runs to 16 residues. V shed 0 bases, J shed 7 bases, and the junction held 7 bases outside the gene matches. Germline V gene data show CDR1 as WNHNN and CDR2 as SYGVQD (reference sequence). The data were taken from a study of T cells in Graves' hyperthyroidism and ophthalmopathy. Participants, patients aged 18 to 65, had newly diagnosed hyperthyroidism with a duration under 2 months. Patients were excluded for uncontrolled infection, other autoimmune disease, pregnancy or lactation. It was RNA transcripts that yielded the amplified TCR beta CDR3 regions. Using the HTBI primer set, a first-round RT-PCR was run on the TCR CDR3. MiXCR was run by TCRdb on the multiplex PCR reads, yielding one entry per CDR3 protein. The data hold around 430,000 distinct CDR3 sequences, with 15% observed a single time. Notes on the study in general: In blood, most of the thyroid clonotypes expanded above 0.001 were also present.

The clonotype was recovered from a woman aged 25-40 years with Graves' hyperthyroidism. The rearrangement joins TRBV10-1 to TRBJ2-1, with 9 bases identical to TRBD2. Input material: blood. CDR3 nucleotides: TGCGCCAGCAGTGAGTCCATCAGCGGGAGGAAGAATGAGCAGTTCTTC. Residues: CASSESISGRKNEQFF.